The clone carrying this T cell receptor delta chain showed up just a few times. V lost 1 base to trimming and J lost 1 base, with 15 bases between them. Germline CDR1 and CDR2: GEAIGNYY and EKD. CDR3 length equals 16 residues. TCRdb re-called the RT-PCR reads with CATT. The sample carries over 1,500 delta-chain clones, 4.4% recorded once. The data belong to a study of gamma-delta T cells after stem cell transplantation. The TCR originated in a human donor. It is not recorded whose cells these are; they may come from a transplant donor. What was sequenced was gamma-delta T cells. V and J are TRDV2 and TRDJ1, with D maybe TRDD3 (6 bases). The CDR3 coding sequence is TGTGCCTGTGACACTTTATCGGGGGAGGCCACCGATAAACTCATCTTT. It codes for CACDTLSGEATDKLIF.